This TCR beta chain was identified in a study of PD-L1 blockade in urothelial cancer. Turning to the study itself: In terms of prior chemotherapy, patients had received 0 to 3 regimens. Median T cell yield from blood was fewer than 150,000.

Comments on this clone: Its antigen is undetermined.

The CDR3 extends over 13 amino acids. CDR1 and CDR2 from the germline V gene are SGHTA and FQGNSA. V shed 2 bases and J shed 7 bases, with 11 bases lying between them. Here immunoSEQ multiplex PCR was the method, and the copy in TCRdb shows in-frame clones only, minus some. The sample has about 63,000 clones; roughly 79% are singletons. Whole-study results and caveats: Expansion of tumor-associated blood clones at 3 weeks was greater in durable-benefit patients. Pretreatment TCR clonality in blood, when below the median, was predictive of better survival.

The time point was: pretreatment peripheral blood. The specimen comprised PBMCs, sampled around atezolizumab (anti-PD-L1) treatment. J is TRBJ1-1 and V is TRBV7-2; the D gene is possibly TRBD1 (6 bases). The origin of this receptor is a man in his 70s with urothelial cancer. The CDR3: CASSLNRDDEAFF. The CDR3 DNA reads as TGTGCCAGCAGCTTAAACAGGGATGATGAAGCTTTCTTT.